This T cell receptor (beta chain) stems from a study of human T cells and chemical hapten exposure. Study outcomes and limitations: Healthy people's immune response may differ from that of the donors, who had alopecia.

This clonotype was detected many times. Its antigen is unidentified. Time point in this sample: pre-sensitization, week 0. Treatment given: therapeutic diphenylcyclopropenone sensitization with weekly scalp DPC. The CDR3 is 15 amino acids. Germline values: CDR1 SGHDT, CDR2 YYEEEE. V gave up 2 bases and J gave up 7 bases; unmatched junction bases: 5. One entry per CDR3 protein results from TCRdb running MiXCR on the RACE reads. This table holds a few hundred thousand distinct CDR3 sequences, 5.5% found once. The source was whole blood, collected in connection with sensitization to the hapten diphenylcyclopropenone (DPC). The source of this sequence is a woman aged 18-29 years with alopecia areata. Some clones in this sample may be carry-over from other donors' samples. The gene calls are TRBV5-6 and TRBJ2-1; TRBD2 matches at 11 bases. The CDR3: CASSFSGGALNEQFF. DNA of the CDR3: TGTGCCAGCAGCTTTAGCGGGGGGGCCCTGAATGAGCAGTTCTTC.